Listed below are T cell receptor beta chains from one sample, sequenced in a study of blood T cells in healthy people across ages. TCRdb called the 5' RACE reads again in MiXCR, with one record for every CDR3 protein. The sample records over a million distinct CDR3 sequences, roughly 60% being singletons. Sequencing input: blood. Source of these receptors: a man between 18 and 29 years old in good health. CDR3s include the opening cysteine and the closing phenylalanine or tryptophan. A D gene is named only where the DNA matches it firmly. Some rows mark clone size as missing; the rest say once, few, many or name a class of expanded clone.

J gene,D gene,clone size,V gene,CDR3 protein,CDR3 DNA
TRBJ2-2,TRBD1,NA,TRBV24-1,CATSDRGTALTGELFF,TGTGCCACCAGTGACCGAGGGACAGCCCTAACCGGGGAGCTGTTTTTT
TRBJ2-3,TRBD2,NA,TRBV25-1,CASSDPWGAGGPIDTQYF,TGTGCCAGCAGTGACCCCTGGGGGGCGGGAGGGCCTATAGATACGCAGTATTTT
TRBJ2-7,NA,NA,TRBV18,CASSPRRDAYEQYF,TGTGCCAGCTCACCACGGCGGGACGCCTACGAGCAGTACTTC
TRBJ2-1,NA,NA,TRBV7-9,CASSLPSGIRDEQFF,TGTGCCAGCAGCTTACCCTCCGGGATCAGGGATGAGCAGTTCTTC
TRBJ2-4,NA,NA,TRBV12-3/TRBV12-4,CASSLGQALAKNIQYF,TGTGCCAGCAGTTTGGGGCAGGCCCTAGCCAAAAACATTCAGTACTTC
TRBJ2-3,TRBD2,NA,TRBV30,CAWSLSGNADTQYF,TGTGCCTGGAGTCTCAGCGGGAATGCAGATACGCAGTATTTT
TRBJ2-6,TRBD1,NA,TRBV4-1,CASSQGRQGSSWANVLTF,TGCGCCAGCAGCCAAGGACGACAGGGGAGCTCTTGGGCCAACGTCCTGACTTTC
TRBJ1-1,NA,NA,TRBV6-6,CASSYRQGTEAFF,TGTGCCAGCAGTTACAGGCAGGGCACTGAAGCTTTCTTT
TRBJ2-1,NA,few,TRBV4-1,CASTGPDTPGEQFF,TGCGCCAGCACCGGACCCGATACGCCTGGTGAGCAGTTCTTC
TRBJ2-7,NA,NA,TRBV29-1,CSVIVVYDEQYF,TGCAGCGTTATTGTCGTTTACGACGAGCAGTACTTC
TRBJ1-1,NA,few,TRBV3-1,CASSQGEGEVKDTEAFF,TGTGCCAGCAGCCAAGGGGAAGGGGAGGTAAAGGACACTGAAGCTTTCTTT
TRBJ2-6,NA,NA,TRBV5-1,CASSLDGPGANVLTF,TGCGCCAGCAGCTTGGATGGGCCTGGGGCCAACGTCCTGACTTTC
TRBJ1-1,NA,few,TRBV6-1,CASSAGPGLTNTEAFF,TGTGCCAGCAGTGCCGGACCGGGACTGACGAACACTGAAGCTTTCTTT
TRBJ2-1,TRBD2,NA,TRBV11-2,CASSTPTSGARNEQFF,TGTGCCAGCAGCACCCCGACTAGCGGGGCCCGGAATGAGCAGTTCTTC
TRBJ1-1,NA,few,TRBV29-1,CSAGPTEAFF,TGCAGCGCAGGGCCCACTGAAGCTTTCTTT